This is a list of T cell receptor beta chains from one sample in a study of T-cell memory formation after mild COVID-19. TCRdb reprocessed the 5' RACE reads via MiXCR and lists one record per CDR3 protein. Of hundreds of thousands of distinct CDR3 sequences in the sample, roughly 26% are singletons; the top ten hold about 8.7%. Material: PBMCs or a T cell subset sorted from them (not recorded which). All receptors derive from an adult woman who had mild COVID-19 (a few samples of this study predate the infection). Cell type and time point are not known. CDR3s include the opening cysteine and the closing phenylalanine or tryptophan. A D gene is named only where the DNA matches it firmly. Only part of the rows carry a size: once, few, many, or a class if the clone is expanded.

TRBV5-1	TRBD1	few	TRBJ1-2	TGCGCCAGCAGCGTTGACAGGGTGACTAACTATGGCTACACCTTC	CASSVDRVTNYGYTF
TRBV11-3	.	.	TRBJ2-2	TGTGCCAGCAGCACGTACAGGGAGGGGTACGCCGGGGAGCTGTTTTTT	CASSTYREGYAGELFF
TRBV9	.	.	TRBJ2-1	TGTGCCAGCGCCCCACCAAATCACAATGAGCAGTTCTTC	CASAPPNHNEQFF
TRBV7-2	.	.	TRBJ1-3	TGTGCCAGCAGCTTGACAGATCTAGCAAACACCATATATTTT	CASSLTDLANTIYF
TRBV19	.	.	TRBJ2-2	TGTGCCAGTATCGCGAGGGGGGAGCTGTTTTTT	CASIARGELFF
TRBV24-1	.	few	TRBJ2-1	TGTGCCACCAGTCGGAGGGATGAGCAGTTCTTC	CATSRRDEQFF
TRBV20-1	.	.	TRBJ1-6	TGCAGTGCTAGACGACAGGTGATTAATAATTCACCCCTCCACTTT	CSARRQVINNSPLHF
TRBV12-5	TRBD1	.	TRBJ1-5	TGTGCTAGTGGTTTGGTACTGGGACAGCAACACAATCAGCCCCAGCATTTT	CASGLVLGQQHNQPQHF
TRBV5-4	TRBD1	.	TRBJ2-7	TGTGCCAGCAGCTCGGGGGACAGGGGGCCTTCCTACGAGCAGTACTTC	CASSSGDRGPSYEQYF
TRBV5-6	TRBD1	.	TRBJ2-7	TGTGCCAGCAGCAACGACCTGCAGGGGGCGGGGGAGCAGTACTTC	CASSNDLQGAGEQYF
TRBV7-3	.	.	TRBJ2-1	TGTGCCAGCAGCTTAGTGGGCGGGGCGGTCGTCGGTGAGCAGTTCTTC	CASSLVGGAVVGEQFF
TRBV20-1	.	.	TRBJ2-7	TGCAGTGCTAGAGATCCCAGGGAAACGTCCTACGAGCAGTACTTC	CSARDPRETSYEQYF
TRBV10-3	TRBD1	many	TRBJ1-1	TGTGCCATCAGTGACTCAGACAGGGGAAACACTGAAGCTTTCTTT	CAISDSDRGNTEAFF
TRBV7-2	.	few	TRBJ2-1	TGTGCCAGCAGCTTGACGCCGGGAGCCTCGGAGCAGTTCTTC	CASSLTPGASEQFF
TRBV24-1	TRBD1	few	TRBJ1-2	TGTGCCACCAGTGATCCCGGGACAGAATTCTATGGCTACACCTTC	CATSDPGTEFYGYTF
TRBV20-1	.	many	TRBJ1-1	TGCAGTGCTATTGGGCCCAAGGGTAACACTGAAGCTTTCTTT	CSAIGPKGNTEAFF
TRBV25-1	TRBD1	.	TRBJ2-3	TGTGCCAGCAGTGAAGGGACAGGGCCCCGCACAGATACGCAGTATTTT	CASSEGTGPRTDTQYF
TRBV12-3/TRBV12-4	.	.	TRBJ2-3	TGTGCCAGCAGACTTACAGGACGGGATACGCAGTATTTT	CASRLTGRDTQYF
TRBV7-9	TRBD2	few	TRBJ2-1	TGTGCCAGCAGCAGATCCGGGACTAGATACAATGAGCAGTTCTTC	CASSRSGTRYNEQFF
TRBV30	.	once	TRBJ2-1	TGTGCCTGGAGTGGAGGGCAGGTCTACAATGAGCAGTTCTTC	CAWSGGQVYNEQFF
TRBV20-1	TRBD2	few	TRBJ2-1	TGCAGTGCTACCCAGGCGGCGGGGGGAAGGAATGAGCAGTTCTTC	CSATQAAGGRNEQFF
TRBV27	TRBD2	.	TRBJ2-1	TGTGCCAGCAACCGGGAGGGATCCTACAATGAGCAGTTCTTC	CASNREGSYNEQFF
TRBV9	.	.	TRBJ2-7	TGTGCCAGCAGCGGCATCGGGGCTGCCCCCTACGAGCAGTACTTC	CASSGIGAAPYEQYF
TRBV24-1	TRBD1	.	TRBJ2-2	TGTGCCACCACTCCGGGAAATGACAGGGGGGTCACCGGGGAGCTGTTTTTT	CATTPGNDRGVTGELFF
TRBV5-6	.	few	TRBJ2-1	TGTGCCAGCAGCCGCCCGAAAGGATCTCTGGGCAATGAGCAGTTCTTC	CASSRPKGSLGNEQFF
TRBV11-2	.	.	TRBJ1-1	TGTGCCAGCAGCTTAGATAGGGGACCTGAAGCTTTCTTT	CASSLDRGPEAFF
TRBV7-2	TRBD1	few	TRBJ2-5	TGTGCCAGCAGCAAGGACAGGGGGCGGGAGACCCAGTACTTC	CASSKDRGRETQYF
TRBV5-1	.	once	TRBJ2-5	TGCGCCAGCAGCTTGGTCCCTACCGGCGGAAGAGAGACCCAGTACTTC	CASSLVPTGGRETQYF
TRBV20-1	TRBD1	.	TRBJ2-4	TGCAGTGCTAGAGCCCGGGACAGCATCTACTTAGCCAAAAACATTCAGTACTTC	CSARARDSIYLAKNIQYF